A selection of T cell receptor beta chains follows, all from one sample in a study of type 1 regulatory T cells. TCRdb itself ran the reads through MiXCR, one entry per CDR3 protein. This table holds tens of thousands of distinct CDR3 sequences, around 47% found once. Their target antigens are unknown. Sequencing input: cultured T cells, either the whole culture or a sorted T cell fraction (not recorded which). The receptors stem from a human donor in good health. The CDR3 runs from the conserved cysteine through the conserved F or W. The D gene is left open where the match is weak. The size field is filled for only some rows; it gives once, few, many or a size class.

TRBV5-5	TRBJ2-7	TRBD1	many	TGTGCCAGCAGCTTGGGACAGGGTGCAGCATACGAGCAGTACTTC	CASSLGQGAAYEQYF
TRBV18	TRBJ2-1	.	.	TGTGCCAGCTCCTCCACGGGATTTGTCAGTATCAATGAGCAGTTCTTC	CASSSTGFVSINEQFF
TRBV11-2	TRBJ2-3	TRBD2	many	TGTGCCAGCAACGCGCCGGGACTAGCGGGCAAGGGGGGCACAGATACGCAGTATTTT	CASNAPGLAGKGGTDTQYF
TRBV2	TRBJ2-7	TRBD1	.	TGTGCCAGCGCTGGGACAGGGCCCTACGAGCAGTACTTC	CASAGTGPYEQYF
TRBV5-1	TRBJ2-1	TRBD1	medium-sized	TGCGCCAGCAGCTGGGGGACAGGGAGAGCAGATGAGCAGTTCTTC	CASSWGTGRADEQFF
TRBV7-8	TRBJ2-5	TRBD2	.	TGTGCCAGCAGCCCCACTCGGGGGGGGGGCCAAGAGACCCAGTACTTC	CASSPTRGGGQETQYF
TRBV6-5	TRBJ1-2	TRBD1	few	TGTGCCAGCAGCTCAGGGGGCCCGGTCTATGGCTACACCTTC	CASSSGGPVYGYTF
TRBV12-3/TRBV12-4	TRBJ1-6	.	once	TGTGCCAGCAGTTTAGGGCCCTCGGGGGTGACACCCCTCCACTTT	CASSLGPSGVTPLHF
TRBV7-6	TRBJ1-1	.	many	TGTGCCAGCAGCTTAGTCCCGAACACTGAAGCTTTCTTT	CASSLVPNTEAFF
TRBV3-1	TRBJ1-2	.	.	TGTGCCAGCAGCCAATGGGCCGGAGACTATGGCTACACCTTC	CASSQWAGDYGYTF
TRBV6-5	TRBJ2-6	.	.	TGTGCCAGCAGCCGCACAGGGTCTGGGGCCAACGTCCTGACTTTC	CASSRTGSGANVLTF
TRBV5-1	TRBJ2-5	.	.	TGCGCCAGCAGCTCAACCCCCGGGCCAGGGGAAGAGACCCAGTACTTC	CASSSTPGPGEETQYF
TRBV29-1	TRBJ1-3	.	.	TGCAGCGCCCGCCTGAGCTCTGGAAACACCATATATTTT	CSARLSSGNTIYF
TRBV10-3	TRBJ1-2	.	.	TGTGCCAGTTTGTGGGGCGGCGGCTATGGCTACACCTTC	CASLWGGGYGYTF
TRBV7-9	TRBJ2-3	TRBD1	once	TGTGCCAACAGGGCGGACAGGGGGAAATCAGATACGCAGTATTTT	CANRADRGKSDTQYF
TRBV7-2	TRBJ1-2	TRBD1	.	TGTGCCAGCAGTCGGGACAGGGCCTATGGCTACACCTTC	CASSRDRAYGYTF
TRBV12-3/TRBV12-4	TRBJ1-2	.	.	TGTTCCAGCAGTCCCTATTCCCGCTATGGCTACACCTTC	CSSSPYSRYGYTF
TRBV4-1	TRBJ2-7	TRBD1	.	TGCGCCAGCAGCCGGGACAGGGGAACGGGCGAGCAGTACTTC	CASSRDRGTGEQYF
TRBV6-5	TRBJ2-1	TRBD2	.	TGTGCCAGCAGTTCCAGGGAGGGTGAGCAGTTCTTC	CASSSREGEQFF
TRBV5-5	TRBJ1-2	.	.	TGTGCCAGCAGCTTGTCGGGGGCCTTAACTAACTATGGCTACACCTTC	CASSLSGALTNYGYTF
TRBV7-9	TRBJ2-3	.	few	TGTGCCCCCGTGGGGTTGAGCACAGATACGCAGTATTTT	CAPVGLSTDTQYF
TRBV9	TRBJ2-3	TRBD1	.	TGTGCCAGCAGCGTCGGACAGGGGCTACCCGCAGATACGCAGTATTTT	CASSVGQGLPADTQYF
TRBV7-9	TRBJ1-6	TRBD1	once	TGTGCCAGCAACCGGGGACAGATAGAAAATTCACCCCTCCACTTT	CASNRGQIENSPLHF
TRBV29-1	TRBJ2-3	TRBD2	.	TGCAGCGGGGGCGGGGGGAACACAGATACGCAGTATTTT	CSGGGGNTDTQYF
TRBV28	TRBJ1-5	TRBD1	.	TGTGCCAGCAGCCACCTAGGGGGCAGCAATCAGCCCCAGCATTTT	CASSHLGGSNQPQHF
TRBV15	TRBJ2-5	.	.	TGTGCCACCAGCAGACCTCGGACGGTCCAAGAGACCCAGTACTTC	CATSRPRTVQETQYF
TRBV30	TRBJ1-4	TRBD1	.	TGTGCCTTCCAGGGGGCCGCAACTAATGAAAAACTGTTTTTT	CAFQGAATNEKLFF
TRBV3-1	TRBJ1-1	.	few	TGTGCCAGCAGCCCGCTCGGCGGGGACACTGAAGCTTTCTTT	CASSPLGGDTEAFF
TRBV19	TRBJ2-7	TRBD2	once	TGTGCCAGTAGTCATGGACTAGGAGGGACTTACGAGCAGTACTTC	CASSHGLGGTYEQYF
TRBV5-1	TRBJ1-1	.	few	TGCGCCAGCAGCTTGGGGCACAGGGTTGGAGGCACTGAAGCTTTCTTT	CASSLGHRVGGTEAFF
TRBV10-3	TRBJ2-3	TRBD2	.	TGTGCCATCAAACCCAGACTAGCGGGGGGGCGAGATACGCAGTATTTT	CAIKPRLAGGRDTQYF
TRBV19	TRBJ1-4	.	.	TGTGCCAGTAGTATGTTCGGCAGCAAAAATGAAAAACTGTTTTTT	CASSMFGSKNEKLFF
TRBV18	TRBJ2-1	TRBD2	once	TGTGCCAGCTCACCAAAAGTAATGCAAGCGGGGGAGCCGAATGAGCAGTTCTTC	CASSPKVMQAGEPNEQFF
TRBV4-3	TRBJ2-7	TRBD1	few	TGCGCCAGCAGCCAAAACCCAGGGGGATACGAGCAGTACTTC	CASSQNPGGYEQYF
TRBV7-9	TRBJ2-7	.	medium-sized	TGTGCCAGCAGCTTCTATGGTTCGGCTGAGCAGTACTTC	CASSFYGSAEQYF
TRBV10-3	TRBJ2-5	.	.	TGTGCCATCAAGGGTAACGGGGTCGGAGAGACCCAGTACTTC	CAIKGNGVGETQYF
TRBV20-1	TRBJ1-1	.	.	TGCAGTGCTAGATCAGGGGCGAACACTGAAGCTTTCTTT	CSARSGANTEAFF
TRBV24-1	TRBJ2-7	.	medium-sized	TGTGCCACCAGCCGTCACTACTTTCAGGGTTCGCTTCACGAGCAGTACTTC	CATSRHYFQGSLHEQYF
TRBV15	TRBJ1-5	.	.	TGTGCCACCAGCAGAGATCGAGGTCAGCCCCAGCATTTT	CATSRDRGQPQHF
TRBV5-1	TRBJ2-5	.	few	TGCGCCAGCCAGGTGCGGGGTTACCAAGAGACCCAGTACTTC	CASQVRGYQETQYF
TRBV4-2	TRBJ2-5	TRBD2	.	TGTGCCAGCAGCCAAGACGGAACGGGGGGGCGGGGAGAGACCCAGTACTTC	CASSQDGTGGRGETQYF
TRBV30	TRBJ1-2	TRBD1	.	TGTGCCTGGAGTGTCCGGGACAGGGTAACCGCGGGGTATGGCTACACCTTC	CAWSVRDRVTAGYGYTF
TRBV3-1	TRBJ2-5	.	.	TGTGCCAGCAGCCAAGACCTGGGACGGGGGAAAGAGACCCAGTACTTC	CASSQDLGRGKETQYF
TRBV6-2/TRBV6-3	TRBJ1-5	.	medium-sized	TGTGCCAGCAGTTACCGTTGGGGAAAACAGGTCACTCATCAGCCCCAGCATTTT	CASSYRWGKQVTHQPQHF
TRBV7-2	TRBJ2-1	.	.	TGTGCCAGCAGCTTTACAGGGCCGAGCTCCTACAATGAGCAGTTCTTC	CASSFTGPSSYNEQFF
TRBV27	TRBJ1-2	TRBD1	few	TGTGCCAGCACTAGGACAGGGGACTATGGCTACACCTTC	CASTRTGDYGYTF
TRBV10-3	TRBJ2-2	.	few	TGTGCCATCATGAGTAACAGTCGGAACACCGGGGAGCTGTTTTTT	CAIMSNSRNTGELFF
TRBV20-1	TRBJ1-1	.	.	TGCAGTGCTAGATTTCAGCGGCTTAACACTGTAGCTTTCTTT	CSARFQRLNTVAFF
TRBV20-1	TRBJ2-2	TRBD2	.	TGCAGTGCTAGACCTCCCGGGGGGGCCTTTTCCGGGGAGCTGTTTTTT	CSARPPGGAFSGELFF
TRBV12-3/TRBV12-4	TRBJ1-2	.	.	TGTGCCAGCAGTCTCGTCGCGGGGGGGAATAACTATGGCTACACCTTC	CASSLVAGGNNYGYTF
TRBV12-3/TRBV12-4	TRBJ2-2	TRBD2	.	TGTGCCAGCAGTTTCCGGGGGGTTAACGGGGAGCTGTTTTTT	CASSFRGVNGELFF
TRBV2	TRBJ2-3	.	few	TGTGCCAGCAGTGTCACAGATACGCAGTATTTT	CASSVTDTQYF
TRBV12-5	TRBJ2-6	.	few	TGTGCTAGTGGTTTGGGACGAACCTCTGGGGCCAACGTCCTGACTTTC	CASGLGRTSGANVLTF